These 19 T cell receptor beta chains came from one sample sequenced in a study of T-cell reconstitution after alpha-beta-depleted transplantation in children. As it was prepared, the TCRbeta library received unique molecular identifiers. In TCRdb, the PCR reads were re-called with MiXCR into one record per CDR3 protein. The table lists just under 550,000 distinct CDR3 sequences, around 19% of them singletons. Sample: PBMCs from the stem cell graft donor, taken from the stem cell graft. Source of these receptors: a human donor who donated a stem cell graft to a child with acute lymphoblastic leukemia.

This clonotype was seen only a few times. This rearrangement joins TRBV20-1 to TRBJ2-7; D uncertain. The CDR3 is 12 amino acids. CDR1 is DFQATT, CDR2 SNEGSKA, per germline (reference sequence). Trimming removed 4 bases at V and 0 bases at J, with 7 bases between. The CDR3 protein is CSANLRSYEQYF. Here the CDR3 DNA reads TGCAGTGCTAATTTGCGCTCCTACGAGCAGTACTTC.

The chain links TRBV4-1 to TRBJ2-7; TRBD2 matches at 12 bases. V dropped 2 bases and J dropped 4; count of bases not matched to a gene: 12. This CDR3 region has 18 residues. CDR1 and CDR2 (germline): MGHRA, YSYEKL. The DNA for the CDR3 is TGCGCCAGCAGCCAAACGCCCAATCTGGGACTAGCGGGTTACGAGCAGTACTTC. Translation: CASSQTPNLGLAGYEQYF.

This sequence joins TRBV7-2 and TRBJ2-1, with D possibly TRBD1 on 5 matching bases. Trimming took 7 bases from V and 8 from J, leaving 12 bases between them. This CDR3 region has 12 residues. The V gene's germline CDR1 is SGHTA and CDR2 FQGNSA. In nucleotides, the CDR3 is TGTGCCAGCAAAAAGGGGATGGATGAGCAGTTCTTC. This translates into CASKKGMDEQFF.

In this sample, this clonotype turned up a few times. The chain has TRBV5-6 and TRBJ2-3, with D tentatively TRBD2 (6 bases). V dropped 3 bases and J dropped 2 bases, with 10 bases sitting between them. Germline lookup yields CDR1 SGHDT and CDR2 YYEEEE. CDR3 length: 14 residues. CDR3 sequence reads: CASSSGLPTDTQYF. The CDR3 DNA reads as TGTGCCAGCAGCTCGGGACTCCCCACAGATACGCAGTATTTT. Combining the CDR3 with reference TRBV5-6 and TRBJ2-3 gives the whole variable domain DAGVTQSPTHLIKTRGQQVTLRCSPKSGHDTVSWYQQALGQGPQFIFQYYEEEERQRGNFPDRFSGHQFPNYSSELNVNALLLGDSALYLCASSSGLPTDTQYFGPGTRLTVL.

This chain connects TRBV6-1 to TRBJ2-7; 11 bases match TRBD2. Germline V CDR1 and CDR2: MNHNS, SASEGT. V trimming: 5 bases; J trimming: 6 bases; junction bases outside the gene matches: 6. The CDR3 loop spans 14 amino acids. As DNA, the CDR3 is TGTGCCAGCAGTAAGCTAGCGGGAGGTGGCGAGCAGTACTTC. Residues: CASSKLAGGGEQYF.

The V gene is TRBV7-9, the J gene TRBJ2-1; 7 bases are shared with TRBD2. Germline assignment: CDR1 SEHNR and CDR2 FQNEAQ (reference sequence). The CDR3 runs to 15 residues. V shed 2 bases, J shed 5 bases, and the junction held 6 bases outside the gene matches. The CDR3, as DNA: TGTGCCAGCAGCTTAACAGGTGGGAGGGACAATGAGCAGTTCTTC. Protein sequence: CASSLTGGRDNEQFF.

The V gene is TRBV6-1, the J gene TRBJ2-2, with D tentatively TRBD2 (6 bases). V was cut by 6 bases and J by 2 bases, with 13 bases left in between. Germline CDR1 MNHNS, CDR2 SASEGT. This CDR3 has 15 amino acids. For the CDR3, the DNA is TGTGCCAGCAGGCGGGGACTCCGAAACACCGGGGAGCTGTTTTTT. Protein sequence: CASRRGLRNTGELFF.

This clonotype was seen only a few times. CDR3 sequence (DNA): TGCAGTGCTATACCATTGGGACAGGGCTACGAGCAGTACTTC. This sequence encodes CSAIPLGQGYEQYF. The V and J genes are TRBV20-1 and TRBJ2-7; 9 bases are a match to TRBD1. V lost 4 bases, J lost 3 bases, and 7 bases stayed unmatched. Germline values: CDR1 DFQATT, CDR2 SNEGSKA (reference sequence). This CDR3 region has 14 residues.

This clonotype was picked up many times. The CDR3 loop reads CASSSLTSGPTYEQYF. The CDR3 coding sequence is TGTGCCAGCAGCAGTCTAACTAGCGGCCCAACCTACGAGCAGTACTTC. The chain uses TRBV12-3 or TRBV12-4 and TRBJ2-7; TRBD2 aligns across 8 bases. This CDR3 is 16 amino acids long. J gave up 2 bases and V 6 bases, and 12 bases lay outside the gene matches.

This clonotype turned up a few times. V is TRBV5-1 and J is TRBJ2-5; D is perhaps TRBD1 or TRBD2 (6 bases each). V was shortened by 4 bases and J by 5 bases, with 18 bases between the two germline ends. Germline lookup yields CDR1 SGHRS and CDR2 YFSETQ. CDR3 length equals 15 residues. The CDR3 here is CASSPQGGGEETQYF. As DNA, the CDR3 is TGCGCCAGCAGCCCGCAAGGGGGAGGCGAGGAGACCCAGTACTTC.

This clonotype has a handful of counts. The chain combines TRBV12-3 or TRBV12-4 with TRBJ2-7; a possible D gene is TRBD2 (5 bases). The CDR3 totals 15 residues. V lost 7 bases and J 3 bases, leaving 19 bases between the germline ends. Here the CDR3 reads CASTIAGVELYEQYF. As DNA, the CDR3 is TGTGCCAGCACCATCGCCGGGGTAGAACTCTACGAGCAGTACTTC.

Only a few counts were recorded for this clonotype. The V and J genes are TRBV29-1 and TRBJ1-1, with D hard to call. With 5 bases removed from V and 0 bases from J, the gap between germline ends came to 10 bases. The CDR3 covers 13 residues. CDR1 SQVTM and CDR2 ANQGSEA come from the germline V gene. For the CDR3, the DNA is TGCAGCGTTACAAGCTTCATGAACACTGAAGCTTTCTTT. This sequence encodes CSVTSFMNTEAFF.

V is TRBV2 and J is TRBJ2-7; possibly TRBD1 or TRBD2 for D (5 bases each). Trimming stripped 9 bases from V and 2 bases from J, with 14 bases between. There are 13 residues in the CDR3. Germline values: CDR1 SNHLY, CDR2 FYNNEI. The CDR3 loop reads CARALGPAYEQYF. The DNA of the CDR3 is TGTGCCAGGGCCCTGGGACCCGCCTACGAGCAGTACTTC. The variable domain in full, completed from reference TRBV2 and TRBJ2-7, reads EPEVTQTPSHQVTQMGQEVILRCVPISNHLYFYWYRQILGQKVEFLVSFYNNEISEKSEIFDDQFSVERPDGSNFTLKIRSTKLEDSAMYFCARALGPAYEQYFGPGTRLTVT.

This chain joins TRBV7-7 and TRBJ2-1; D unresolved. V was cut by 10 bases and J by 10 bases, with 20 bases left in between. The CDR3 covers 13 residues. Germline assignment: CDR1 SSHAT and CDR2 FNYEAQ (reference sequence). The CDR3 reads CAIQATGLREQFF. The DNA for the CDR3 is TGTGCCATCCAAGCAACCGGGTTGCGGGAGCAGTTCTTC. The full variable domain, in which reference TRBV7-7 and TRBJ2-1 provide the parts outside the CDR3, is GAGVSQSPRYKVTKRGQDVTLRCDPISSHATLYWYQQALGQGPEFLTYFNYEAQPDKSGLPSDRFSAERPEGSISTLTIQRTEQRDSAMYRCAIQATGLREQFFGPGTRLTVL.

CDR3 bases: TGTGCCAGCAGCTACTTTTACGGGAGCTCCTACAATGAGCAGTTCTTC. This encodes CASSYFYGSSYNEQFF. The V call is TRBV5-6, the J call TRBJ2-1, with D maybe TRBD2 (6 bases). The CDR3 sequence is 16 residues long. Deletions cut 3 bases from V and 0 bases from J, with 13 bases between. Germline V gene lookup returns CDR1 SGHDT and CDR2 YYEEEE.

This clonotype came up a few times. This sequence joins TRBV18 and TRBJ1-3; 7 bases match TRBD1. The CDR3 runs 17 residues. V gave up 3 bases and J gave up 0 bases; unmatched junction bases: 8. Germline V gene data show CDR1 as KGHSH and CDR2 as LQKENI. CDR3 nucleotide sequence: TGTGCCAGCTCACCGCCACTTACAGGGGACTCTGGAAACACCATATATTTT. As protein: CASSPPLTGDSGNTIYF. Based on the CDR3 plus reference TRBV18 and TRBJ1-3, the full variable domain is NAGVMQNPRHLVRRRGQEARLRCSPMKGHSHVYWYRQLPEEGLKFMVYLQKENIIDESGMPKERFSAEFPKEGPSILRIQQVVRGDSAAYFCASSPPLTGDSGNTIYFGEGSWLTVV.

This clonotype was counted between two and nine times. The chain employs TRBV4-1 and TRBJ2-7; D ambiguous. Germline values: CDR1 MGHRA, CDR2 YSYEKL. The CDR3 totals 13 residues. Trimming cost V 0 bases and J 3 bases, with 6 bases left between them. CDR3 amino acids: CASSQDPLYEQYF. The CDR3 DNA follows: TGCGCCAGCAGCCAAGACCCCCTCTACGAGCAGTACTTC.

This clonotype was detected only a few times. The chain carries TRBV20-1 and TRBJ2-1; no clear D. This CDR3 has 12 amino acids. Germline V gene sequence: CDR1 DFQATT, CDR2 SNEGSKA (reference sequence). In DNA form, the CDR3 reads TGCAGCGTGAAGAGCTCCTACAATGAGCAGTTCTTC. Its translation: CSVKSSYNEQFF.

This clonotype was seen more than once but under ten times. The chain employs TRBV3-1 and TRBJ2-7; D may correspond to TRBD1 or TRBD2 (5 bases each). Looked up from germline, CDR1 is LGHDT and CDR2 is YNNKEL (reference sequence). The CDR3 loop spans 14 amino acids. The germline V and J ends were trimmed by 5 bases and 2 bases, with 13 bases remaining between them. The CDR3 is CASSEGTVAYEQYF. In DNA form, the CDR3 reads TGTGCCAGCAGCGAGGGGACCGTAGCCTACGAGCAGTACTTC.